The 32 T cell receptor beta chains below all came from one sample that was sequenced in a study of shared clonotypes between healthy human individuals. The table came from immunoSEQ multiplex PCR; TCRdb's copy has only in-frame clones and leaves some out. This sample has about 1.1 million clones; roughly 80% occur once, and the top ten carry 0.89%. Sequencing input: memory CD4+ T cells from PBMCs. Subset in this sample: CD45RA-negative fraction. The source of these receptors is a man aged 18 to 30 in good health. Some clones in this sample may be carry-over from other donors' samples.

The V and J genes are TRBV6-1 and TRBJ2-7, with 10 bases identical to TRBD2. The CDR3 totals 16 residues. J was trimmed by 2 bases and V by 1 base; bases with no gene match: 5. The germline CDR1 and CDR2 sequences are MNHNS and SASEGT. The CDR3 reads CASSEVRTSGTYEQYF. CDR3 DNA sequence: TGTGCCAGCAGTGAAGTTCGGACTAGCGGAACCTACGAGCAGTACTTC.

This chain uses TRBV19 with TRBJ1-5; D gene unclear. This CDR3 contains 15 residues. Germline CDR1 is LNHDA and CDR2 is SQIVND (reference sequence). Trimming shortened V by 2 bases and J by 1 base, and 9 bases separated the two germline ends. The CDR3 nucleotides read TGTGCCAGTAGTATAATGGACGGGAGCAATCAGCCCCAGCATTTT. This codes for CASSIMDGSNQPQHF. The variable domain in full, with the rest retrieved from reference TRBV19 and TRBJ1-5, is DGGITQSPKYLFRKEGQNVTLSCEQNLNHDAMYWYRQDPGQGLRLIYYSQIVNDFQKGDIAEGYSVSREKKESFPLTVTSAQKNPTAFYLCASSIMDGSNQPQHFGDGTRLSIL.

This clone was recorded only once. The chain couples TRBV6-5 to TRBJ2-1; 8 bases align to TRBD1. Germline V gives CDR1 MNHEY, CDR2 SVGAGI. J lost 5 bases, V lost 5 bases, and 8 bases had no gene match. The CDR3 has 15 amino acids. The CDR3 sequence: CASSLGRTGNNEQFF. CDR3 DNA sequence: TGTGCCAGCAGTCTCGGGCGGACAGGGAACAATGAGCAGTTCTTC.

CDR3 coding DNA: TGTGCCAGCAGCGTAATGGGAGCGGGCCAACCGAATGAGCAGTTCTTC. Amino acids: CASSVMGAGQPNEQFF. This chain links TRBV7-3 with TRBJ2-1, with D possibly matching TRBD2 (6 bases). V was trimmed by 5 bases and J by 7 bases, leaving 21 bases between them. The CDR3 length is 16 residues. Per germline, CDR1 SGHTA and CDR2 FQGTGA.

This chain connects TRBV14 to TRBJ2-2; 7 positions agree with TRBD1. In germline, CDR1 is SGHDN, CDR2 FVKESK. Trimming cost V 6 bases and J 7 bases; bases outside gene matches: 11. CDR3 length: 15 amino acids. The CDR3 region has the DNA TGTGCCAGCAGTCAGCAGACAGGGTTGAACGGGGAGCTGTTTTTT. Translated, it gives CASSQQTGLNGELFF.

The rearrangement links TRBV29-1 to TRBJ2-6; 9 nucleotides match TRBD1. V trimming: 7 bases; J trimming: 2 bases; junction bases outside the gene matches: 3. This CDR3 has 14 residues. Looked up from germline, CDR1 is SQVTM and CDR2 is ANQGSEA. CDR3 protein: CSARTGAGANVLTF. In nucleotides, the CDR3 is TGCAGCGCCAGGACAGGGGCTGGGGCCAACGTCCTGACTTTC.

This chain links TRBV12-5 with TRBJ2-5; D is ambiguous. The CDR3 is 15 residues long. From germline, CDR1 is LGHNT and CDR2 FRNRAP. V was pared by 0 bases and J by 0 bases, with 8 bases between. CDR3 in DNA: TGTGCTAGTGGTTTGGTAGTCGGGTACCAAGAGACCCAGTACTTC. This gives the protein CASGLVVGYQETQYF.

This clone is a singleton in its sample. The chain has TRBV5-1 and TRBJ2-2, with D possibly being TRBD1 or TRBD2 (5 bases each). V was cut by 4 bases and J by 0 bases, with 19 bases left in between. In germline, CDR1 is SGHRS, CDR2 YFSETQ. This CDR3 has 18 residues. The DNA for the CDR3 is TGCGCCAGCAGCCGGATTGCGCCGGGACGGTCGAACACCGGGGAGCTGTTTTTT. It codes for CASSRIAPGRSNTGELFF.

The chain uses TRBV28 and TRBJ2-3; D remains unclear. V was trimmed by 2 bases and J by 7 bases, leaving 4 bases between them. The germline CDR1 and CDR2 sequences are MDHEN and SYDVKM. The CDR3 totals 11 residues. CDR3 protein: CASSLENTQYF. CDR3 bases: TGTGCCAGCAGTTTAGAAAATACGCAGTATTTT.

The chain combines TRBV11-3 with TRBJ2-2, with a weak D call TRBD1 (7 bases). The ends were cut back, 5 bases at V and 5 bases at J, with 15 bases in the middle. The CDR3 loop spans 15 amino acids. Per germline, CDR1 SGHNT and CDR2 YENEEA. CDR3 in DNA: TGTGCCAGCAGCCCTGGAGGGGGCAGAACCGGGGAGCTGTTTTTT. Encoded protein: CASSPGGGRTGELFF.

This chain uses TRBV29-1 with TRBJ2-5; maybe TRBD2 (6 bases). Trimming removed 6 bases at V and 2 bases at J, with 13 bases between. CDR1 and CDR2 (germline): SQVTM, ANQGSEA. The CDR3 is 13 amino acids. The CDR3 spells CSVDPGVQETQYF. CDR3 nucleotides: TGCAGCGTGGACCCGGGAGTACAAGAGACCCAGTACTTC. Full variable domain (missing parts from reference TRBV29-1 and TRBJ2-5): SAVISQKPSRDICQRGTSLTIQCQVDSQVTMMFWYRQQPGQSLTLIATANQGSEATYESGFVIDKFPISRPNLTFSTLTVSNMSPEDSSIYLCSVDPGVQETQYFGPGTRLLVL.

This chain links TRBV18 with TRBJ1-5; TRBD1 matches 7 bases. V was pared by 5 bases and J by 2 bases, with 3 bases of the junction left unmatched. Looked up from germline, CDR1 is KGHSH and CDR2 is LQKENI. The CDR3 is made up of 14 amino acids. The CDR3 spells CASSDRVGNQPQHF. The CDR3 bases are TGTGCCAGCTCAGACAGGGTTGGCAATCAGCCCCAGCATTTT. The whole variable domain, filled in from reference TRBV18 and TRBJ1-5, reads NAGVMQNPRHLVRRRGQEARLRCSPMKGHSHVYWYRQLPEEGLKFMVYLQKENIIDESGMPKERFSAEFPKEGPSILRIQQVVRGDSAAYFCASSDRVGNQPQHFGDGTRLSIL.

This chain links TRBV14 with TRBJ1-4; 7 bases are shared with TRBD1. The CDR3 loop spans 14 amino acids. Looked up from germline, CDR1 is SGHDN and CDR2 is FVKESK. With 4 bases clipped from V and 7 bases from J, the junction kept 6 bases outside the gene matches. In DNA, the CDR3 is TGTGCCAGCAGCCTTCGGACAGGCGGTGAAAAACTGTTTTTT. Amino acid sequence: CASSLRTGGEKLFF.

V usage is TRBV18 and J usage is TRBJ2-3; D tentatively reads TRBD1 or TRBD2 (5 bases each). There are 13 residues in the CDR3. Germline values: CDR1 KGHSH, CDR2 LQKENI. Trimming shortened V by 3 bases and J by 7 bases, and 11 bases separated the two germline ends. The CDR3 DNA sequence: TGTGCCAGCTCACCGGGGTGGGGGAATACGCAGTATTTT. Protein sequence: CASSPGWGNTQYF.

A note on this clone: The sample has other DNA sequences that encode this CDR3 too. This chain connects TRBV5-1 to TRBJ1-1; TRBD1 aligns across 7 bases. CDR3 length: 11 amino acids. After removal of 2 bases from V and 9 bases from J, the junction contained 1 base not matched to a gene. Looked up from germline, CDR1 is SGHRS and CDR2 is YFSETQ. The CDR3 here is CASSLQGKAFF. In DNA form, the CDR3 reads TGCGCCAGCAGCTTACAGGGGAAAGCTTTCTTT.

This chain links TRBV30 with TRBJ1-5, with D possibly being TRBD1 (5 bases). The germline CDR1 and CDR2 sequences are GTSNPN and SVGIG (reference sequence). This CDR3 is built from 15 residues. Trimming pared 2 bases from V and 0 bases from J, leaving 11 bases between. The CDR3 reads CAWSFGGYSNQPQHF. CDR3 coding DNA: TGTGCCTGGAGTTTTGGGGGATATAGCAATCAGCCCCAGCATTTT. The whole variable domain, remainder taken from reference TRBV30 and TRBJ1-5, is SQTIHQWPATLVQPVGSPLSLECTVEGTSNPNLYWYRQAAGRGLQLLFYSVGIGQISSEVPQNLSASRPQDRQFILSSKKLLLSDSGFYLCAWSFGGYSNQPQHFGDGTRLSIL.

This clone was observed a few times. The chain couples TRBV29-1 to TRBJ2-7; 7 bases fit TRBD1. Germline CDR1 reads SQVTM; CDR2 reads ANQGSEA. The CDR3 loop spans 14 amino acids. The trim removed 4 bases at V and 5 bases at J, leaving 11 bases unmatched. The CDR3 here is CSVGGYRGTDEQYF. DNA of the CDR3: TGCAGCGTTGGGGGGTACAGGGGAACTGACGAGCAGTACTTC.

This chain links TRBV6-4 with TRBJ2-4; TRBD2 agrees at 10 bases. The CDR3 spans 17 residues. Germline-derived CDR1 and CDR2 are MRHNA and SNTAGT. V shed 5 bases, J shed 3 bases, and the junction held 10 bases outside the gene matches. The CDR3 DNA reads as TGTGCCAGCAGTCCACAAGGACTAGCGGAACACAAAAACATTCAGTACTTC. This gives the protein CASSPQGLAEHKNIQYF.

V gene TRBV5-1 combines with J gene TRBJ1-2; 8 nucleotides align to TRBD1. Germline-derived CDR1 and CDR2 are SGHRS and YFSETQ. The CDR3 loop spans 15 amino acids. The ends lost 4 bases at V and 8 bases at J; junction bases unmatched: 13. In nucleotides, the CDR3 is TGCGCCAGCAGCGCCCGGTCAGGGGGCGAGGGCGGCTACACCTTC. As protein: CASSARSGGEGGYTF. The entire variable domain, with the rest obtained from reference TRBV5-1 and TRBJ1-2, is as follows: KAGVTQTPRYLIKTRGQQVTLSCSPISGHRSVSWYQQTPGQGLQFLFEYFSETQRNKGNFPGRFSGRQFSNSRSEMNVSTLELGDSALYLCASSARSGGEGGYTFGSGTRLTVV.

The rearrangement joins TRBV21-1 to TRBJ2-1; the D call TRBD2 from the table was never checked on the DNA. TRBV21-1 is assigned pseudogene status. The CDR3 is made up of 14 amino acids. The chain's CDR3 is CASSKTSPPRGQFF. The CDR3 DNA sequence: TGTGCCAGCAGCAAAACCTCACCCCCGCGCGGGCAGTTCTTC.

The CDR3 nucleotides are TGTGCCAGCAGTGAAGCGTACACCATATATTTT. This sequence encodes CASSEAYTIYF. The rearrangement joins TRBV2 to TRBJ1-3; D gene unclear. CDR3 length: 11 residues. Germline CDR1 reads SNHLY; CDR2 reads FYNNEI. Trimming cost V 0 bases and J 8 bases, with 2 bases left between them.

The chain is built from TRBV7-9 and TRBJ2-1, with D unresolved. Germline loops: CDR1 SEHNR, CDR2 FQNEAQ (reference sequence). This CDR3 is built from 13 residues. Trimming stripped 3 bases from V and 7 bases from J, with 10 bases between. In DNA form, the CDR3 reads TGTGCCAGCAGCTTGACAAACGGAAATGAGCAGTTCTTC. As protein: CASSLTNGNEQFF.

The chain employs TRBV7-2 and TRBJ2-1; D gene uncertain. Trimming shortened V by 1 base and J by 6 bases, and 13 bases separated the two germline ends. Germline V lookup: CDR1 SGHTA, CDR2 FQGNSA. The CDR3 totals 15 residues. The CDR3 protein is CASSLVPRKGNEQFF. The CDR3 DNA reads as TGTGCCAGCAGCTTAGTCCCTAGGAAGGGCAATGAGCAGTTCTTC.

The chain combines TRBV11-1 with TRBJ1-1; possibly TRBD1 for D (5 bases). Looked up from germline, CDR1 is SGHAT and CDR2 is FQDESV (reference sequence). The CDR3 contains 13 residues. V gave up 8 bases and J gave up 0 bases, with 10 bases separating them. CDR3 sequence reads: CASARGLNTEAFF. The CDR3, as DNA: TGTGCCAGCGCCCGGGGACTGAACACTGAAGCTTTCTTT.

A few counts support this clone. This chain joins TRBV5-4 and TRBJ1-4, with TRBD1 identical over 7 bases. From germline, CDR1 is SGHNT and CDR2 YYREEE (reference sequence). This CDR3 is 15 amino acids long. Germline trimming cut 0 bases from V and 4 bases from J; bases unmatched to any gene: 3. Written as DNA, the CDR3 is TGTGCCAGCAGCTTGGGGGGACAGAGTAATGAAAAACTGTTTTTT. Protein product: CASSLGGQSNEKLFF.

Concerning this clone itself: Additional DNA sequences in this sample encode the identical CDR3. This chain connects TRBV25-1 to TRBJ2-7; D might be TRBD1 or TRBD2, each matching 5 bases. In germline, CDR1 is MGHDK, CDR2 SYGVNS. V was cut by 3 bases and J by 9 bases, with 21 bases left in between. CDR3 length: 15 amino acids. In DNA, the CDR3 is TGTGCCAGCAGTGAGTCAGGGACCTACCCGAGAGGGCAGTACTTC. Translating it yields CASSESGTYPRGQYF.

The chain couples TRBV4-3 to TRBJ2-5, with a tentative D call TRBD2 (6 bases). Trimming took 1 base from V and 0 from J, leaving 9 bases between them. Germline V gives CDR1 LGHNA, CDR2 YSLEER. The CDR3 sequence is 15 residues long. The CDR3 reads CASSQGGNNQETQYF. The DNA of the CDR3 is TGCGCCAGCAGCCAAGGCGGGAATAACCAAGAGACCCAGTACTTC.

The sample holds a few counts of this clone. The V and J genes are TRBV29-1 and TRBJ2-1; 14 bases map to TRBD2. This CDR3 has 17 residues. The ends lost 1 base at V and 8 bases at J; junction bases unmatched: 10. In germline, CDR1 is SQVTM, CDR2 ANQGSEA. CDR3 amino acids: CSVEGPTSGRGGDEQFF. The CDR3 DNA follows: TGCAGCGTTGAAGGTCCGACTAGCGGGAGGGGCGGCGATGAGCAGTTCTTC.

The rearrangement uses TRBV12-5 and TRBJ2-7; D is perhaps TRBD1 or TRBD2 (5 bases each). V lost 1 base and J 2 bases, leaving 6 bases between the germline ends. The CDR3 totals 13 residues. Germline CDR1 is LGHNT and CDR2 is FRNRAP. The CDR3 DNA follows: TGTGCTAGTGGTTTGGGGGGGACCTACGAGCAGTACTTC. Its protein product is CASGLGGTYEQYF. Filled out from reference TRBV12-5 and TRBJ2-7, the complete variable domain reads DARVTQTPRHKVTEMGQEVTMRCQPILGHNTVFWYRQTMMQGLELLAYFRNRAPLDDSGMPKDRFSAEMPDATLATLKIQPSEPRDSAVYFCASGLGGTYEQYFGPGTRLTVT.

The CDR3 coding sequence is TGTGCCAGCAGCACCCGTAGCGGGAGTGGCGCAGATACGCAGTATTTT. This translates into CASSTRSGSGADTQYF. This rearrangement joins TRBV9 to TRBJ2-3, with 9 bases aligning to TRBD2. V gave up 4 bases and J gave up 4 bases; unmatched junction bases: 10. Germline V gene lookup returns CDR1 SGDLS and CDR2 YYNGEE. This CDR3 region has 16 residues.

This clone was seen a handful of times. CDR3 protein: CASVLQNTEAFF. The CDR3 coding sequence is TGTGCCAGCGTCCTTCAGAACACTGAAGCTTTCTTT. This chain uses TRBV25-1 with TRBJ1-1; D is unresolved. The ends were cut back, 8 bases at V and 1 base at J, with 8 bases in the middle. CDR1 MGHDK and CDR2 SYGVNS come from the germline V gene. The CDR3 length is 12 residues. Drawing the rest from reference TRBV25-1 and TRBJ1-1, the complete variable domain is EADIYQTPRYLVIGTGKKITLECSQTMGHDKMYWYQQDPGMELHLIHYSYGVNSTEKGDLSSESTVSRIRTEHFPLTLESARPSHTSQYLCASVLQNTEAFFGQGTRLTVV.

The DNA of the CDR3 is TGCAGCGTTGAGCAACAGGGGTATTTGAACACTGAAGCTTTCTTT. It is translated as CSVEQQGYLNTEAFF. The J gene is TRBJ1-1, the V gene TRBV29-1; 7 nucleotides agree with TRBD1. Losses at the gene ends were 3 bases for V and 0 bases for J; bases not matched to a gene: 7. Germline CDR1 reads SQVTM; CDR2 reads ANQGSEA. The CDR3 is 15 residues long.